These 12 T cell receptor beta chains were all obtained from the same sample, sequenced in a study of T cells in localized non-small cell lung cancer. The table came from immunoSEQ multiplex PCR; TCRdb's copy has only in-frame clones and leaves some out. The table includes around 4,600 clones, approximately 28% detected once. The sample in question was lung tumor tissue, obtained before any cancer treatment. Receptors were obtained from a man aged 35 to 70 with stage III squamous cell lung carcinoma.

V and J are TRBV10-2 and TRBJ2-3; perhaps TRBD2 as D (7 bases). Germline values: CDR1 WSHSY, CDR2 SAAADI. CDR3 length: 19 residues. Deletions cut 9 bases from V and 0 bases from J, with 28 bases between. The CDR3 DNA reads TGCGCCAGTATCCTTGGCGGGGGCCCTCCATTTTCTAGCACAGATACGCAGTATTTT. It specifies CASILGGGPPFSSTDTQYF.

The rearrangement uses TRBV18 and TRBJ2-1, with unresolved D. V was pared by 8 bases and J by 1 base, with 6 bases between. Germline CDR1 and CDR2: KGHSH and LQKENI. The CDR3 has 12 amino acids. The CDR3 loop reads CASLGSYNEQFF. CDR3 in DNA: TGTGCCAGCCTTGGGTCCTACAATGAGCAGTTCTTC.

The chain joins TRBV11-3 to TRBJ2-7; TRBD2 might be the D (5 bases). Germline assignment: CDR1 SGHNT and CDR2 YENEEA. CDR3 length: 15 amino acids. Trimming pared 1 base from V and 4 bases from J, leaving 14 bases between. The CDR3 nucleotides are TGTGCCAGCAGCTTAGGGCCCTCTCCGGGGTACGAGCAGTACTTC. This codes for CASSLGPSPGYEQYF.

CDR3 coding DNA: TGTGCCAGCAGCCCCGATGGACGCCGGCCGGGGGAGCAGTACTTC. Amino acid sequence: CASSPDGRRPGEQYF. The chain carries TRBV11-3 and TRBJ2-7; the D gene is possibly TRBD2 (5 bases). V gave up 5 bases and J gave up 7 bases, with 21 bases separating them. In germline, CDR1 is SGHNT, CDR2 YENEEA. This CDR3 spans 15 amino acids.

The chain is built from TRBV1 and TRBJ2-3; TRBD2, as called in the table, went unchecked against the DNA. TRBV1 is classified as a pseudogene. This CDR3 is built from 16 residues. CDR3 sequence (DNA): TGCGCCAGCAGCCAACTACTAGCGGGGAAGGTAGATACGCAGTATTTT. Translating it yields CASSQLLAGKVDTQYF.

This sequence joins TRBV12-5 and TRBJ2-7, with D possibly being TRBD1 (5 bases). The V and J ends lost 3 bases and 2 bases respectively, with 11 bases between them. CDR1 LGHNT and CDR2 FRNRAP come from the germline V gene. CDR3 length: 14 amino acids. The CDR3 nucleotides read TGTGCTAGTGGTTTTGGAGACAGAACCTACGAGCAGTACTTC. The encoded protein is CASGFGDRTYEQYF.

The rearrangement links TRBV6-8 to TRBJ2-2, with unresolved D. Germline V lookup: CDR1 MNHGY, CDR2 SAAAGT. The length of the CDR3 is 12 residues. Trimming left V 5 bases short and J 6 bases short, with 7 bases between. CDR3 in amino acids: CASSAWPGELFF. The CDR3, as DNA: TGTGCCAGCAGTGCGTGGCCCGGGGAGCTGTTTTTT.

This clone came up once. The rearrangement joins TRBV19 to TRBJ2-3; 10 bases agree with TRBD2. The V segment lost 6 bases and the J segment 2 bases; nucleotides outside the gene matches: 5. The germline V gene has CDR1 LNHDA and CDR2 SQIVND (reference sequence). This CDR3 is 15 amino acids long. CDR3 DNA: TGTGCCAGTAGGTCTAGCGGGGGAAACACAGATACGCAGTATTTT. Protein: CASRSSGGNTDTQYF.

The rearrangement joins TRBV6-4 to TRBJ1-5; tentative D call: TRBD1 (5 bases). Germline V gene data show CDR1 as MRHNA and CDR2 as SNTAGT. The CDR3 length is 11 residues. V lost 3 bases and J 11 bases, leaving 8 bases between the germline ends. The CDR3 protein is CASSEPRAQHF. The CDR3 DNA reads TGTGCCAGCAGTGAACCCAGGGCCCAGCATTTT.

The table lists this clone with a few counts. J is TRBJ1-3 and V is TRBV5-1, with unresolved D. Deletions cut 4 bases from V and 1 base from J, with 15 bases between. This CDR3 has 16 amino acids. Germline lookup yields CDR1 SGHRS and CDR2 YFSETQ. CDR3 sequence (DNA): TGCGCCAGCAGCCCCCCTCCTTCGGCTTCTGGAAACACCATATATTTT. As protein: CASSPPPSASGNTIYF.

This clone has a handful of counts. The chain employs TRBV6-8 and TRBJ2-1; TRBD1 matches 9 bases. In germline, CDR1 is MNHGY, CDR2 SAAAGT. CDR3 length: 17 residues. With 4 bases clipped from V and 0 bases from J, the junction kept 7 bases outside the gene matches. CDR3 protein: CASSSVTGGSSYNEQFF. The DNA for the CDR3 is TGTGCCAGCAGTTCCGTGACAGGGGGAAGCTCCTACAATGAGCAGTTCTTC.

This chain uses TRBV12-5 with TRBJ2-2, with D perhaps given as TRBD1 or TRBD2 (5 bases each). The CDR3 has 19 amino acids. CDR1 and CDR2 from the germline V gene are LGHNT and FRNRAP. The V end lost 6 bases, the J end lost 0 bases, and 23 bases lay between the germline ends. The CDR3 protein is CASGPPGTVEPTNTGELFF. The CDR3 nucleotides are TGTGCTAGTGGCCCGCCGGGGACCGTAGAGCCGACGAACACCGGGGAGCTGTTTTTT.